This T cell receptor (beta chain) was documented in a study of a mutant IDH1 vaccine in newly diagnosed glioma. The repertoire was sequenced with immunoSEQ multiplex PCR; TCRdb's copy has only in-frame clones and lacks some. The profile shows 45,000 to 55,000 clones, roughly 78% of them singletons. This clone appeared a few times. The antigen is unknown. Described time point: week 5, during vaccination. Vaccination comprised doses that each held 300 ug of mutant IDH1 20-mer peptide, plus topical imiquimod. The CDR3 consists of 12 residues. V was pared by 2 bases and J by 8 bases, with 9 bases between. The germline gives CDR1 LNHDA, CDR2 SQIVND (reference sequence).

The starting material was PBMCs, obtained from a glioma patient whose treatment included an IDH1 peptide vaccine. This chain connects TRBV19 to TRBJ1-1; D gene uncertain. The TCR was taken from a woman between 35 and 50 years old with glioma. The CDR3 spells CASSIRVGEAFF. CDR3 DNA: TGTGCCAGTAGTATAAGAGTGGGGGAAGCTTTCTTT. The whole variable domain, filled in from reference TRBV19 and TRBJ1-1, reads DGGITQSPKYLFRKEGQNVTLSCEQNLNHDAMYWYRQDPGQGLRLIYYSQIVNDFQKGDIAEGYSVSREKKESFPLTVTSAQKNPTAFYLCASSIRVGEAFFGQGTRLTVV.